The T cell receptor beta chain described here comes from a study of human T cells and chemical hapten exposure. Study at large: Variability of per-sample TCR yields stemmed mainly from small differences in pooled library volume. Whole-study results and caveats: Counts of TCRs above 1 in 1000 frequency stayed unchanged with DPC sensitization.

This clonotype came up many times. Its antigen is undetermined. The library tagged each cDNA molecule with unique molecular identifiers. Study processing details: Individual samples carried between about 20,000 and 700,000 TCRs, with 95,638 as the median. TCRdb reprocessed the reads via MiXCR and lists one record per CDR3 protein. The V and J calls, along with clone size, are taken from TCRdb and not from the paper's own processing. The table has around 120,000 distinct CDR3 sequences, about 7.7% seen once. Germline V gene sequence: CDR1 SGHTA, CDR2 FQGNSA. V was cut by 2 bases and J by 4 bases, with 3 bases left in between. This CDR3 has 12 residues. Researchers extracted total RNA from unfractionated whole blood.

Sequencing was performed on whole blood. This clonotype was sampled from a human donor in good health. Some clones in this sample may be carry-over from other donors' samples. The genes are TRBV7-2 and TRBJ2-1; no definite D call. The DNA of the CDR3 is TGTGCCAGCAGCTTAAGGTACAATGAGCAGTTCTTC. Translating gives CASSLRYNEQFF.